Listed here are 14 T cell receptor beta chains from one sample, sequenced in a study of blood T cell repertoires in COVID-19. TCRdb's table, derived via immunoSEQ multiplex PCR, lists solely in-frame clones and lacks some. The sample has around 160,000 clones; 80% to 90% are singletons. The sequenced sample consisted of peripheral blood. The receptors here all came from a human donor with acute or convalescent COVID-19. The donor label of this sample is uncertain.

The chain employs TRBV7-6 and TRBJ2-1; TRBD2 agrees at 15 bases. The trim removed 0 bases at V and 4 bases at J, leaving 7 bases unmatched. The V gene's germline CDR1 is SGHVS and CDR2 FNYEAQ. The CDR3 is 19 residues long. CDR3 in DNA: TGTGCCAGCAGCTTAGCTACTGGGACTAGCGGGGGGATTTACAATGAGCAGTTCTTC. Amino acid sequence: CASSLATGTSGGIYNEQFF.

The chain uses TRBV2 and TRBJ1-5; TRBD1 matches at 10 bases. Per the germline V gene, CDR1 is SNHLY and CDR2 is FYNNEI. V dropped 2 bases and J dropped 4; count of bases not matched to a gene: 8. This CDR3 comprises 17 residues. The CDR3 sequence is CASSEQSWDRGNQPQHF. DNA of the CDR3: TGTGCCAGCAGTGAACAGTCTTGGGACAGGGGAAATCAGCCCCAGCATTTT.

This clone was observed a few times. The chain combines TRBV19 with TRBJ2-6; D is ambiguous. Germline CDR1 LNHDA, CDR2 SQIVND (reference sequence). There are 14 residues in the CDR3. With 7 bases removed from V and 4 bases from J, the gap between germline ends came to 11 bases. The CDR3 DNA reads as TGTGCCAGTACCGATAGAGCAGGGGCCAACGTCCTGACTTTC. Translation: CASTDRAGANVLTF.

The J gene is TRBJ1-1, the V gene TRBV27, with 8 bases matching TRBD1. The CDR3 has 15 amino acids. V gave up 5 bases and J gave up 1 base; unmatched junction bases: 6. CDR1 is MNHEY, CDR2 SMNVEV, per germline (reference sequence). CDR3 in amino acids: CASSLIGQGNTEAFF. The DNA for the CDR3 is TGTGCCAGCAGTCTCATCGGACAGGGGAACACTGAAGCTTTCTTT.

This chain uses TRBV5-1 with TRBJ1-2, with 8 bases identical to TRBD1. The V and J ends lost 3 bases and 8 bases, in that order; junction bases with no gene match: 15. From germline, CDR1 is SGHRS and CDR2 YFSETQ. The CDR3 is made up of 16 amino acids. Written as DNA, the CDR3 is TGCGCCAGCAGCTCGAACCAAGCAGGGGGCTCACTGGGCTACACCTTC. The encoded protein is CASSSNQAGGSLGYTF.

The rearrangement links TRBV28 to TRBJ2-3, with TRBD2 matching over 7 bases. With 6 bases clipped from V and 5 bases from J, the junction kept 8 bases outside the gene matches. Germline CDR1 is MDHEN and CDR2 is SYDVKM. The CDR3 length is 14 residues. CDR3: CASRPGGGRDTQYF. The CDR3 nucleotides read TGTGCCAGCAGGCCGGGGGGTGGGAGAGATACGCAGTATTTT.

As DNA, the CDR3 is TGTGCCAGCAGTTTCGGGCAGGGGCCTTACGAGCAGTACTTC. It specifies CASSFGQGPYEQYF. This chain links TRBV27 with TRBJ2-7; a possible D gene is TRBD1 (6 bases). CDR1 is MNHEY and CDR2 is SMNVEV in the germline V gene (reference sequence). This CDR3 contains 14 residues. V was clipped by 3 bases and J by 4 bases, with 13 bases between them.

The rearrangement uses TRBV3-1 (or the pseudogene TRBV3-2) and TRBJ2-7; 7 positions agree with TRBD2. The CDR3 runs to 13 residues. The V and J ends lost 0 bases and 6 bases, in that order; junction bases with no gene match: 2. CDR1 LGHDT and CDR2 YNNKEL come from the germline V gene (reference sequence). The CDR3 nucleotides read TGTGCCAGCAGCCAAGATGGGAGGGTCGAGCAGTACTTC. Amino acids: CASSQDGRVEQYF.

The rearrangement uses TRBV7-8 and TRBJ1-3, with D hard to call. The CDR3 extends over 14 amino acids. V lost 5 bases to trimming and J lost 1 base, with 9 bases between them. From germline, CDR1 is SGHVS and CDR2 FQNEAQ. In DNA form, the CDR3 reads TGTGCCAGCAGCCTTGTAATATCTGGAAACACCATATATTTT. Translating it yields CASSLVISGNTIYF.

The V call is TRBV15, the J call TRBJ2-5; D possibly corresponds to TRBD1 (5 bases). Germline V gene sequence: CDR1 LNHNV, CDR2 YYDKDF (reference sequence). The germline V and J ends were trimmed by 5 bases and 5 bases, with 9 bases remaining between them. This CDR3 contains 12 residues. The CDR3 here is CATSVGAETQYF. The CDR3 bases are TGTGCCACCAGCGTAGGGGCGGAGACCCAGTACTTC.

The chain combines TRBV6-5 with TRBJ1-6, with 7 bases fitting TRBD1. The junction had 3 bases not matched to a gene; V was cut back by 3 bases and J by 4 bases. The CDR3 is 15 amino acids. Looked up from germline, CDR1 is MNHEY and CDR2 is SVGAGI. CDR3 sequence reads: CASSYAGGYNSPLHF. As DNA, the CDR3 is TGTGCCAGCAGTTATGCAGGGGGTTATAATTCACCCCTCCACTTT.

The chain couples TRBV30 to TRBJ2-7, with 8 bases aligning to TRBD1. Germline V gives CDR1 GTSNPN, CDR2 SVGIG (reference sequence). This CDR3 is built from 13 residues. The V and J ends lost 2 bases and 5 bases, in that order; junction bases with no gene match: 5. DNA of the CDR3: TGTGCCTGGAGTCGGGCAGGGGGCAACGAGCAGTACGTC. Its translation: CAWSRAGGNEQYV.

The rearrangement uses TRBV6-5 and TRBJ1-1; D not resolved. The V gene's germline CDR1 is MNHEY and CDR2 SVGAGI. The V gene lost 5 bases and the J gene lost 3 bases, with 16 bases spanning the gap. CDR3 length equals 15 residues. CDR3 amino acids: CASSTSENEDTEAFF. In DNA, the CDR3 is TGTGCCAGCAGTACGTCCGAGAATGAGGACACTGAAGCTTTCTTT.

The chain links TRBV10-3 to TRBJ1-6, with 10 bases lining up with TRBD1. The J segment lost 9 bases and the V segment lost 7 bases, leaving 9 bases of the junction unmatched. This CDR3 comprises 15 residues. Per germline, CDR1 ENHRY and CDR2 SYGVKD. CDR3 loop: CAITSTGGGGSPLHF. The CDR3 coding sequence is TGTGCCATCACTTCGACAGGGGGCGGAGGTTCACCCCTCCACTTT.